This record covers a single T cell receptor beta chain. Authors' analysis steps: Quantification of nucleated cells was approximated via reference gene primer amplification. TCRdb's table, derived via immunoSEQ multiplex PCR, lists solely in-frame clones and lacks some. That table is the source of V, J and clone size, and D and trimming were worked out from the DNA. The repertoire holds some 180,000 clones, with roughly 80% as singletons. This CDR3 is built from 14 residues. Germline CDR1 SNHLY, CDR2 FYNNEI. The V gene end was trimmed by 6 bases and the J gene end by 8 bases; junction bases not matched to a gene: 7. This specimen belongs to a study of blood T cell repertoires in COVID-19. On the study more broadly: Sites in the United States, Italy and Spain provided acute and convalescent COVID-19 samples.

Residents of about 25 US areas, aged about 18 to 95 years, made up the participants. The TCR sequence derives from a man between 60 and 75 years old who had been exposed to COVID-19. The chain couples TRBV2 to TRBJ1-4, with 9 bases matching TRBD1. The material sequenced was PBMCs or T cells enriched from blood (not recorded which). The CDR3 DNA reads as TGTGCCAGCAGGGAGACAGGGGGTGGCGAAAAACTGTTTTTT. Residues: CASRETGGGEKLFF.